A single sample is the source of the 21 T cell receptor beta chains below, sequenced in a study of T-cell reconstitution after alpha-beta-depleted transplantation in children. Unique molecular identifiers were incorporated when the TCRbeta library was constructed. TCRdb itself ran the PCR reads through MiXCR, one entry per CDR3 protein. In the table there are around 700,000 distinct CDR3 sequences, about an eighth of which are singletons. Material: PBMCs, obtained before TCRalphabeta/CD19-depleted stem cell transplant. Source of these receptors: a girl aged 2-10 years with congenital amegakaryocytic thrombocytopenia, due to receive a stem cell transplant.

This clonotype occurred a few times. The chain uses TRBV6-2 or TRBV6-3 and TRBJ2-3, with a weak D call TRBD2 (6 bases). CDR3 length: 15 amino acids. The germline CDR1 and CDR2 sequences are MNHEY and SVGEGT. Trimming removed 2 bases at V and 2 bases at J, with 11 bases between. The CDR3 protein is CASSYGGTFTDTQYF. CDR3 nucleotide sequence: TGTGCCAGCAGTTACGGGGGGACCTTCACAGATACGCAGTATTTT.

This clonotype was detected only a few times. The chain couples TRBV27 to TRBJ2-7; 9 nucleotides match TRBD2. The CDR3 loop spans 15 amino acids. V shed 2 bases, J shed 3 bases, and the junction held 5 bases outside the gene matches. Germline CDR1 and CDR2: MNHEY and SMNVEV (reference sequence). The DNA of the CDR3 is TGTGCCAGCAGTTTAATCGGGACTAGCAGCTACGAGCAGTACTTC. Residues: CASSLIGTSSYEQYF.

The table lists this clonotype with many counts. V and J are TRBV28 and TRBJ2-5, with TRBD2 identical over 8 bases. The CDR3 is made up of 13 amino acids. Trimming removed 8 bases from V and 2 bases from J; junction bases left unmatched: 4. The germline V gene has CDR1 MDHEN and CDR2 SYDVKM. The CDR3 protein is CASLKREQETQYF. The CDR3 region has the DNA TGTGCCAGCCTCAAGCGGGAGCAAGAGACCCAGTACTTC.

The chain employs TRBV7-8 and TRBJ2-3, with 8 positions matching TRBD1. The V and J ends lost 1 base and 6 bases, in that order; junction bases with no gene match: 6. CDR1 SGHVS and CDR2 FQNEAQ come from the germline V gene. This CDR3 has 15 amino acids. CDR3 sequence reads: CASSLVGTGSDTQYF. The CDR3 region has the DNA TGTGCCAGCAGCTTAGTCGGGACAGGATCGGATACGCAGTATTTT.

The table lists this clonotype with many counts. The chain is built from TRBV5-1 and TRBJ2-1; D unclear. The CDR3 contains 12 residues. CDR1 is SGHRS and CDR2 is YFSETQ in the germline V gene. V lost 0 bases and J 9 bases, leaving 7 bases between the germline ends. CDR3 sequence (DNA): TGCGCCAGCAGCTTGGCGGGTATTGAGCAGTTCTTC. It translates to CASSLAGIEQFF.

The chain has TRBV10-3 and TRBJ2-7; D is perhaps TRBD2 (6 bases). The CDR3 has 16 residues. Germline CDR1 ENHRY, CDR2 SYGVKD. Trimming shortened V by 2 bases and J by 2 bases, and 16 bases separated the two germline ends. The CDR3 spells CAISEGISGRAYEQYF. CDR3 DNA sequence: TGTGCCATCAGTGAGGGGATTAGCGGTCGTGCCTACGAGCAGTACTTC.

The rearrangement joins TRBV29-1 to TRBJ2-3; D might be TRBD1 or TRBD2, each matching 6 bases. V shed 2 bases and J shed 2 bases, with 8 bases lying between them. Germline V gene data show CDR1 as SQVTM and CDR2 as ANQGSEA. The CDR3 extends over 13 amino acids. CDR3 nucleotides: TGCAGCGTTGAAAGGGGGGTCACAGATACGCAGTATTTT. Amino acid sequence: CSVERGVTDTQYF.

This clonotype appeared many times. The chain combines TRBV20-1 with TRBJ2-7; D gene uncertain. The length of the CDR3 is 13 residues. CDR1 is DFQATT, CDR2 SNEGSKA, per germline (reference sequence). V lost 3 bases, J lost 2 bases, and 11 bases lay in between. CDR3 in DNA: TGCAGTGCTAGGCCAACTAACACCTACGAGCAGTACTTC. Translating it yields CSARPTNTYEQYF.

Concerning this clonotype itself: This may stem from a read error, because a much larger clone lies one nucleotide away. The J gene is TRBJ1-2, the V gene TRBV5-1; D ambiguous. The CDR3 is made up of 16 amino acids. Germline values: CDR1 SGHRS, CDR2 YFSETQ. The CDR3 region is CASSLNGRAMGYGYPF. CDR3 bases: TGCGCCAGCAGCTTAAATGGACGGGCGATGGGGTATGGCTACCCCTTC.

This clonotype came up a few times. The chain employs TRBV18 and TRBJ2-1; TRBD1 is a possible D gene (5 bases). Trimming pared 0 bases from V and 6 bases from J, leaving 6 bases between. The length of the CDR3 is 13 residues. From germline, CDR1 is KGHSH and CDR2 LQKENI. This chain's CDR3 is CASSPPGANEQFF. DNA for the CDR3: TGTGCCAGCTCACCACCAGGGGCCAATGAGCAGTTCTTC.

This clonotype was recorded many times. V gene TRBV20-1 combines with J gene TRBJ2-3, with TRBD2 matching over 7 bases. CDR1 is DFQATT and CDR2 is SNEGSKA in the germline V gene (reference sequence). The CDR3 contains 16 residues. The V gene end was trimmed by 3 bases and the J gene end by 5 bases; junction bases not matched to a gene: 14. The DNA for the CDR3 is TGCAGTGCTAGGGAGTCCAGCGGGATGTTCAAAGATACGCAGTATTTT. This codes for CSARESSGMFKDTQYF.

In this sample, this clonotype turned up many times. The chain carries TRBV7-6 and TRBJ1-6; D not certain. CDR3 size: 18 residues. Germline CDR1 SGHVS, CDR2 FNYEAQ. V gave up 1 base and J gave up 2 bases, with 15 bases separating them. The CDR3 nucleotides read TGTGCCAGCAGCTTAGGGGCCAAGGGCAGCGCCTATAATTCACCCCTCCACTTT. Its protein product is CASSLGAKGSAYNSPLHF.

This clonotype was found many times. The gene calls are TRBV5-1 and TRBJ2-1, with D unclear. Per germline, CDR1 SGHRS and CDR2 YFSETQ. CDR3 length equals 12 residues. The V end was cut by 4 bases, the J end by 7 bases, with 9 bases between. This CDR3 is CASSVVENEQFF. DNA of the CDR3: TGCGCCAGCAGCGTTGTAGAGAATGAGCAGTTCTTC.

This clonotype was seen many times. V is TRBV5-1 and J is TRBJ2-7; 11 bases fit TRBD2. This CDR3 comprises 14 residues. The trim removed 1 base at V and 7 bases at J, leaving 4 bases unmatched. Germline V gene lookup returns CDR1 SGHRS and CDR2 YFSETQ. For the CDR3, the DNA is TGCGCCAGCAGCTTGACTAGCGGGAGCCGAGAGCAGTACTTC. This encodes CASSLTSGSREQYF.

This clonotype was observed at least ten times. This chain connects TRBV5-1 to TRBJ2-2; D is tentatively TRBD1 or TRBD2 (5 bases each). The V end lost 4 bases, the J end lost 0 bases, and 10 bases lay between the germline ends. Germline V gene data show CDR1 as SGHRS and CDR2 as YFSETQ. The CDR3 spans 15 residues. The CDR3 sequence is CASSLGDANTGELFF. CDR3 DNA sequence: TGCGCCAGCAGCCTCGGGGACGCGAACACCGGGGAGCTGTTTTTT.

The CDR3 DNA sequence: TGCAGTGCTAGAGGAAACCTAGCGGGATTTTACGAGCAGTACTTC. This sequence encodes CSARGNLAGFYEQYF. V gene TRBV20-1 combines with J gene TRBJ2-7; 9 bases line up with TRBD2. The V gene's germline CDR1 is DFQATT and CDR2 SNEGSKA (reference sequence). J lost 4 bases, V lost 1 base, and 8 bases had no gene match. This CDR3 has 15 residues.

This clonotype was seen a handful of times. V usage is TRBV7-2 and J usage is TRBJ2-7; a weak D match, TRBD1 (7 bases). This CDR3 spans 13 amino acids. Per the germline V gene, CDR1 is SGHTA and CDR2 is FQGNSA. The V end lost 4 bases, the J end lost 5 bases, and 12 bases lay between the germline ends. Here the CDR3 reads CASSSGGRNEQYF. The CDR3 nucleotides are TGTGCCAGCAGCTCAGGGGGGAGAAACGAGCAGTACTTC.

The V call is TRBV7-3, the J call TRBJ2-1, with D hard to call. Trimming pared 2 bases from V and 5 bases from J, leaving 7 bases between. The germline gives CDR1 SGHTA, CDR2 FQGTGA. This CDR3 is 13 amino acids long. The CDR3: CASSLAAHNEQFF. The CDR3 DNA follows: TGTGCCAGCAGCTTAGCGGCCCACAATGAGCAGTTCTTC.

This clonotype was seen at least ten times. This chain links TRBV20-1 with TRBJ1-2; D remains unclear. From germline, CDR1 is DFQATT and CDR2 SNEGSKA (reference sequence). The CDR3 runs 13 residues. V was pared by 0 bases and J by 0 bases, with 5 bases between. The CDR3 coding sequence is TGCAGTGCTAGAGAGGCCGCTAACTATGGCTACACCTTC. Encoded protein: CSAREAANYGYTF.

Of note for this clonotype: Germline and junction disagree at one end, which may indicate a read error. The gene calls are TRBV5-1 and TRBJ2-1, with TRBD2 identical over 8 bases. Germline CDR1 and CDR2: SGHRS and YFSETQ. The CDR3 sequence is 15 residues long. The CDR3 nucleotides read TGCGCCAGCAGCTTGGAGGCGGGAGGCCGGTCTAGGTCAGTCTTC. Amino acid sequence: CASSLEAGGRSRSVF.

This clonotype has ten or more counts. V gene TRBV6-2 or TRBV6-3 combines with J gene TRBJ2-5; D is possibly TRBD1 or TRBD2 (5 bases each). Trimming cost V 6 bases and J 5 bases, with 13 bases left between them. The CDR3 is 13 amino acids. Germline V gives CDR1 MNHEY, CDR2 SVGEGT. CDR3 sequence reads: CASSTSGTETQYF. The CDR3, as DNA: TGTGCCAGCAGCACCAGTGGGACGGAGACCCAGTACTTC.